Shown below are 28 T cell receptor beta chains from a single sample sequenced in a study of metastatic and nonmetastatic thyroid tumors. TCRdb re-called the PCR reads through MiXCR. Found here are approximately 38,000 clones, around 27% of them singletons; the top ten hold roughly a tenth. All patients were treatment-naive before thyroid surgery. Sequences were obtained from blood. These receptors came from a male donor with papillary thyroid cancer or a benign thyroid nodule (not recorded which). Some clones in this sample may be carry-over from other donors' samples.

Here the CDR3 DNA reads TGTGCCAGCAGCACCACACAGGGCACGCAAAATGAAAAACTGTTTTTT. Protein sequence: CASSTTQGTQNEKLFF. The chain couples TRBV9 to TRBJ1-4; D perhaps matches TRBD1 (6 bases). V gave up 4 bases and J gave up 5 bases, with 18 bases separating them. The CDR3 length is 16 residues. Germline V gene lookup returns CDR1 SGDLS and CDR2 YYNGEE. Complete variable domain (other parts from reference TRBV9 and TRBJ1-4): DSGVTQTPKHLITATGQRVTLRCSPRSGDLSVYWYQQSLDQGLQFLIQYYNGEERAKGNILERFSAQQFPDLHSELNLSSLELGDSALYFCASSTTQGTQNEKLFFGSGTQLSVL.

This clone was recorded many times. The CDR3 reads CASSEINTGELFF. CDR3 sequence (DNA): TGTGCCAGCAGCGAGATAAACACCGGGGAGCTGTTTTTT. This sequence joins TRBV6-1 and TRBJ2-2; D not certain. Trimming removed 6 bases at V and 2 bases at J, with 7 bases between. This CDR3 has 13 residues. Germline CDR1 reads MNHNS; CDR2 reads SASEGT.

This clone was detected only a few times. J is TRBJ2-1 and V is TRBV27, with a possible D match to TRBD2 (5 bases). The CDR3 length is 13 residues. Germline V gives CDR1 MNHEY, CDR2 SMNVEV (reference sequence). Trimming took 5 bases from V and 6 from J, leaving 11 bases between them. The CDR3 is CASSLSVSNEQFF. CDR3 DNA: TGTGCCAGCAGTCTTAGCGTAAGCAATGAGCAGTTCTTC.

The chain uses TRBV9 and TRBJ2-3; TRBD2 matches 10 bases. The CDR3 totals 17 residues. The ends lost 0 bases at V and 5 bases at J; junction bases unmatched: 9. The germline gives CDR1 SGDLS, CDR2 YYNGEE. The CDR3 sequence is CASSVDGSGRDIDTQYF. The DNA for the CDR3 is TGTGCCAGCAGCGTAGATGGGAGCGGGAGGGACATAGATACGCAGTATTTT.

The rearrangement links TRBV20-1 to TRBJ1-1; maybe TRBD1 (5 bases). CDR1 and CDR2 from the germline V gene are DFQATT and SNEGSKA (reference sequence). V was clipped by 0 bases and J by 8 bases, with 16 bases between them. CDR3 length: 14 amino acids. CDR3 sequence (DNA): TGCAGTGCTAGAGATGGAGCAGGGTCGAGGGAAGCTTTCTTT. This translates into CSARDGAGSREAFF.

The chain employs TRBV6-5 and TRBJ1-5; perhaps TRBD1 as D (5 bases). The CDR3 is 15 residues long. Trimming removed 0 bases at V and 6 bases at J, with 12 bases between. CDR1 and CDR2 (germline): MNHEY, SVGAGI. In nucleotides, the CDR3 is TGTGCCAGCAGTTACTCTACCAGGGATTTTCAGCCCCAGCATTTT. Amino acids: CASSYSTRDFQPQHF.

This clone was observed a single time. The rearrangement links TRBV18 to TRBJ2-2, with D possibly TRBD2 on 7 matching bases. The CDR3 runs to 16 residues. Trimming pared 4 bases from V and 4 bases from J, leaving 16 bases between. Germline assignment: CDR1 KGHSH and CDR2 LQKENI. CDR3 residues: CASSRFIRGATGELFF. Here the CDR3 DNA reads TGTGCCAGCTCACGATTTATCCGGGGGGCCACCGGGGAGCTGTTTTTT.

By sample share, this clone is medium-sized (0.01 to 0.1%). The chain employs TRBV27 and TRBJ1-3; D is ambiguous. V lost 2 bases and J lost 0, with 5 bases in between. Germline V lookup: CDR1 MNHEY, CDR2 SMNVEV (reference sequence). The CDR3 spans 14 residues. The CDR3, as DNA: TGTGCCAGCAGTTTAAAGGGCTCTGGAAACACCATATATTTT. Translated, it gives CASSLKGSGNTIYF.

Ten or more counts support this clone. At one boundary the junction diverges from the germline segment, which might be a read error. The chain recombines TRBV10-3 with TRBJ2-1; TRBD2 agrees at 7 bases. The CDR3 is 12 amino acids. Germline V gene lookup returns CDR1 ENHRY and CDR2 SYGVKD. In DNA form, the CDR3 reads TGTGCCATCAATGAGCGGGGCAATGAGCAGTTCTTC. Translating it yields CAINERGNEQFF.

This clone was picked up many times. This rearrangement joins TRBV4-1 to TRBJ1-6; D is possibly TRBD1 (6 bases). There are 16 residues in the CDR3. The V gene lost 0 bases and the J gene lost 7 bases, with 13 bases spanning the gap. CDR1 MGHRA and CDR2 YSYEKL come from the germline V gene. The CDR3 nucleotides are TGCGCCAGCAGCCAAGACAGGGGTGTGGGCAATTCACCCCTCCACTTT. It is translated as CASSQDRGVGNSPLHF.

This clone was seen a few times. This chain uses TRBV7-3 with TRBJ1-2; 8 nucleotides match TRBD1. V was pared by 6 bases and J by 0 bases, with 6 bases of the junction left unmatched. This CDR3 region has 15 residues. CDR1 is SGHTA and CDR2 is FQGTGA in the germline V gene. DNA for the CDR3: TGTGCCAGCAGTTCGGACAGGGCCCCTAACTATGGCTACACCTTC. Amino acids: CASSSDRAPNYGYTF.

V gene TRBV3-1 combines with J gene TRBJ2-7; 12 nucleotides match TRBD2. The CDR3 runs to 15 residues. Trimming removed 1 base from V and 7 bases from J; junction bases left unmatched: 5. Per the germline V gene, CDR1 is LGHDT and CDR2 is YNNKEL (reference sequence). The CDR3 DNA follows: TGTGCCAGCAGCCAAGGACTAGCGGGAGAGGGGGAGCAGTACTTC. This translates into CASSQGLAGEGEQYF.

This clone counts as medium-sized. The V gene is TRBV20-1, the J gene TRBJ1-5; perhaps TRBD1 as D (5 bases). This CDR3 is built from 14 residues. The germline V and J ends were trimmed by 3 bases and 4 bases, with 13 bases remaining between them. The germline CDR1 and CDR2 sequences are DFQATT and SNEGSKA (reference sequence). The DNA of the CDR3 is TGCAGTGCTAGTGTGGGAGGGGAGAATCAGCCCCAGCATTTT. As protein: CSASVGGENQPQHF.

This chain uses TRBV2 with TRBJ2-7; 12 bases are shared with TRBD1. This CDR3 is built from 16 residues. V was clipped by 5 bases and J by 4 bases; unmatched bases: 9. Germline CDR1 is SNHLY and CDR2 is FYNNEI. This CDR3 reads CASSFYRDRGLYEQYF. In DNA form, the CDR3 reads TGTGCCAGCAGTTTTTACCGGGACAGGGGGCTTTACGAGCAGTACTTC.

The J gene is TRBJ2-7, the V gene TRBV18; 7 nucleotides agree with TRBD1. V was pared by 3 bases and J by 0 bases, with 5 bases of the junction left unmatched. The CDR3 has 15 residues. Germline V CDR1 and CDR2: KGHSH, LQKENI. The CDR3 coding sequence is TGTGCCAGCTCACCTCCGGACAGGCCCTCCTACGAGCAGTACTTC. Translating gives CASSPPDRPSYEQYF.

This rearrangement joins TRBV7-9 to TRBJ2-2; D remains ambiguous. From germline, CDR1 is SEHNR and CDR2 FQNEAQ (reference sequence). This CDR3 spans 12 amino acids. Trimming shortened V by 2 bases and J by 6 bases, and 4 bases separated the two germline ends. The CDR3 DNA follows: TGTGCCAGCAGCTTAATGTCCGGGGAGCTGTTTTTT. It encodes CASSLMSGELFF.

V and J are TRBV5-5 and TRBJ2-1, with 7 bases identical to TRBD1. Trimming removed 0 bases from V and 7 bases from J; junction bases left unmatched: 4. The CDR3 is 14 amino acids. Germline-derived CDR1 and CDR2 are SGHKS and YYEKEE (reference sequence). The CDR3 DNA sequence: TGTGCCAGCAGCTTGGGACAGGGAAGGAATGAGCAGTTCTTC. This codes for CASSLGQGRNEQFF.

This clone appeared a single time. This chain connects TRBV11-2 to TRBJ2-1; the D is unclear. Germline V gene lookup returns CDR1 SGHAT and CDR2 FQNNGV. V was shortened by 5 bases and J by 3 bases, with 11 bases between the two germline ends. The CDR3 is 14 residues long. CDR3 nucleotide sequence: TGTGCCAGCAGCCCCAGGACGGGCTACAATGAGCAGTTCTTC. Amino acid sequence: CASSPRTGYNEQFF.

In its sample, this clone ranks as medium-sized. This chain connects TRBV6-5 to TRBJ1-6, with a tentative D call TRBD1 (5 bases). Germline CDR1 and CDR2: MNHEY and SVGAGI. With 0 bases removed from V and 9 bases from J, the gap between germline ends came to 12 bases. The CDR3 sequence is 15 residues long. CDR3 in amino acids: CASSYSFQGASPLHF. In DNA form, the CDR3 reads TGTGCCAGCAGTTACTCGTTCCAGGGAGCTTCACCCCTCCACTTT.

This clone has more than one count but fewer than ten. The chain is built from TRBV4-1 and TRBJ1-6; D may be TRBD1 (6 bases). The germline V and J ends were trimmed by 0 bases and 7 bases, with 19 bases remaining between them. This CDR3 region has 18 residues. From germline, CDR1 is MGHRA and CDR2 YSYEKL. CDR3 region: CASSQDRGGLRGNSPLHF. DNA for the CDR3: TGCGCCAGCAGCCAAGATCGGGGGGGGCTGCGAGGAAATTCACCCCTCCACTTT.

This clone has more than one count but fewer than ten. The chain joins TRBV10-3 to TRBJ2-7, with 7 bases lining up with TRBD2. V shed 3 bases, J shed 2 bases, and the junction held 7 bases outside the gene matches. Germline V lookup: CDR1 ENHRY, CDR2 SYGVKD. The CDR3 is 15 residues long. The CDR3 reads CAISELSSGTYEQYF. The CDR3, as DNA: TGTGCCATCAGTGAATTGTCTAGCGGAACCTACGAGCAGTACTTC.

The chain joins TRBV11-2 to TRBJ1-4, with a tentative D call TRBD1 (6 bases). The V and J ends lost 5 bases and 2 bases respectively, with 9 bases between them. The CDR3 has 14 residues. CDR1 is SGHAT, CDR2 FQNNGV, per germline. The CDR3 loop is CASSQGTTNEKLFF. DNA of the CDR3: TGTGCCAGCAGCCAGGGGACTACTAATGAAAAACTGTTTTTT.

This clone was seen only a few times. The rearrangement uses TRBV11-2 and TRBJ2-7, with 8 bases aligning to TRBD2. CDR3 size: 13 residues. Germline V CDR1 and CDR2: SGHAT, FQNNGV. J was trimmed by 7 bases and V by 1 base; bases with no gene match: 3. In DNA, the CDR3 is TGTGCCAGCAGCTTAGGCGGGAGGTTGGAGCAGTACTTC. The encoded protein is CASSLGGRLEQYF.

The rearrangement links TRBV6-2 or TRBV6-3 to TRBJ1-1; D uncertain. The CDR3 covers 14 residues. Germline V gene sequence: CDR1 MNHEY, CDR2 SVGEGT. The V end lost 0 bases, the J end lost 1 base, and 6 bases lay between the germline ends. The CDR3 DNA is TGTGCCAGCAGTTACTCGCAAGAGAACACTGAAGCTTTCTTT. Its translation: CASSYSQENTEAFF.

The chain has TRBV11-1 and TRBJ2-7; D may correspond to TRBD1 or TRBD2 (5 bases each). The CDR3 is made up of 16 amino acids. The V and J ends lost 6 bases and 8 bases respectively, with 26 bases between them. The germline gives CDR1 SGHAT, CDR2 FQDESV (reference sequence). The DNA for the CDR3 is TGTGCCAGCAGATCACCCGGGACGATAGGTGGGGGAAAGCAGTACTTC. Its translation is CASRSPGTIGGGKQYF.

This clone was counted between two and nine times. V is TRBV15 and J is TRBJ1-5, with TRBD1 identical over 7 bases. Losses at the gene ends were 0 bases for V and 8 bases for J; bases not matched to a gene: 10. CDR1 and CDR2 from the germline V gene are LNHNV and YYDKDF (reference sequence). This CDR3 comprises 16 residues. The CDR3 sequence: CATSRDGDSPWEPQHF. The CDR3 bases are TGTGCCACCAGCAGAGACGGGGACAGTCCTTGGGAGCCCCAGCATTTT.

This chain connects TRBV20-1 to TRBJ2-2; tentatively, D is TRBD1 (5 bases). CDR1 is DFQATT and CDR2 is SNEGSKA in the germline V gene (reference sequence). V was clipped by 0 bases and J by 2 bases, with 13 bases between them. This CDR3 spans 16 amino acids. The CDR3 DNA follows: TGCAGTGCTAGAGATCTGACAGATCCCAACACCGGGGAGCTGTTTTTT. Amino acids: CSARDLTDPNTGELFF.

The gene calls are TRBV7-2 and TRBJ2-7, with 11 bases matching TRBD2. Unmatched junction bases numbered 3, after V lost 4 bases and J lost 1 base. Germline values: CDR1 SGHTA, CDR2 FQGNSA. This CDR3 contains 15 residues. CDR3 protein: CASSSIAGGSYEQYF. CDR3 sequence (DNA): TGTGCCAGCAGCTCAATAGCGGGAGGGTCCTACGAGCAGTACTTC.